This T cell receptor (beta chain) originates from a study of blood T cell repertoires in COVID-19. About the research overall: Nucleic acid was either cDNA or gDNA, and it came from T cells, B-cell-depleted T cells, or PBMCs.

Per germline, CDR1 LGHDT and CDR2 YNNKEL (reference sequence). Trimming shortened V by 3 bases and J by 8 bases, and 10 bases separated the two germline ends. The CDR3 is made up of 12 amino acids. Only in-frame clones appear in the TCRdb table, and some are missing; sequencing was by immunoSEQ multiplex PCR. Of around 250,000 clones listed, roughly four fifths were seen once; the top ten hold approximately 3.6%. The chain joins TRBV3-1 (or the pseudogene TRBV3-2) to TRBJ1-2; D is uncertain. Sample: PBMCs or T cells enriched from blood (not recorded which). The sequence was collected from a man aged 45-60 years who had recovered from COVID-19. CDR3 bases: TGTGCCAGCAGCCAGACGGGGATGGGCTACACCTTC. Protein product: CASSQTGMGYTF.